This T cell receptor beta chain came from a study of T cell repertoires in cytomegalovirus infection. The overall study: Based on public TCR beta signatures, there were indications of CMV infection and of a matching HLA type.

Germline CDR1 is MNHEY and CDR2 is SVGAGI. Trimming pared 10 bases from V and 10 bases from J, leaving 10 bases between. There are 10 residues in the CDR3. The table lists this clonotype with a few counts. TCRdb re-called the reads through MiXCR, storing one row per CDR3 protein. The sample contains about 740,000 distinct CDR3 sequences, roughly 35% of which appear only once. The sequenced sample was PBMCs. V gene TRBV6-5 combines with J gene TRBJ1-4; D unresolved. The sequence derives from a human donor in good health (CMV status not recorded). Some clones in this sample may be carry-over from other donors' samples. CDR3 nucleotides: TGTGCCACCTCTGGCGGAAAACTGTTTTTT. Its protein is CATSGGKLFF.